Listed below are T cell receptor beta chains from one sample, sequenced in a study of blood T cell repertoires in COVID-19. Sequencing used immunoSEQ multiplex PCR; TCRdb keeps in-frame clones, though not all of them. The sample consists of 60,000 to 90,000 clones, 75% to 85% of them appearing once. Specimen: peripheral blood. These receptors were collected from a woman aged 45-65 years with acute or convalescent COVID-19. CDR3s include the opening cysteine and the closing phenylalanine or tryptophan. A D gene is named only where the DNA matches it firmly. Size is stated for part of the rows, as once, few or many counts, or as a class when the clone is expanded.

D	V	size	J	DNA	CDR3
TRBD2	TRBV24-1	once	TRBJ2-5	TGTGCCACCAGCCCGAGGGAGCGGGGTCCAGAGACCCAGTACTTC	CATSPRERGPETQYF
-	TRBV2	-	TRBJ2-3	TGTGCCAGCAGTGAACGGCCTCGGGTACTCTTGGATACGCAGTATTTT	CASSERPRVLLDTQYF
-	TRBV10-3	once	TRBJ2-5	TGTGCCATCGGGGACTTCGGAGAGACCCAGTACTTC	CAIGDFGETQYF
TRBD1	TRBV7-9	-	TRBJ2-7	TGTGCCAGCAGCTTAGTGTGGGACAGGGCCCACGAGCAGTACTTC	CASSLVWDRAHEQYF
-	TRBV5-6	few	TRBJ1-4	TGTGCCAGCAGCTTTACCCAGGGTAATGAAAAACTGTTTTTT	CASSFTQGNEKLFF
-	TRBV10-3	-	TRBJ1-6	TGTGCCATCAGTGAGAACCTACCACCCGATTCACCCCTCCACTTT	CAISENLPPDSPLHF
-	TRBV27	-	TRBJ1-6	TGTGCCAGCAGTTCAAAGGTTGGGAGCTCCTATAATTCACCCCTCCACTTT	CASSSKVGSSYNSPLHF
TRBD2	TRBV7-2	-	TRBJ2-3	TGTGCCAGCAGCTTCTCTGCTAGCGGGGTCACAGATACGCAGTATTTT	CASSFSASGVTDTQYF
TRBD1	TRBV28	once	TRBJ2-7	TGTGCCAGCAGTTTTTCCGGACCACAGGGGTCCTGGTACGAGCAGTACTTC	CASSFSGPQGSWYEQYF
TRBD1	TRBV6-5	-	TRBJ1-6	TGTGCCAGCAGTTACTCGGCAACAGGGGGATATTCACCCCTCCACTTT	CASSYSATGGYSPLHF
TRBD1	TRBV30	-	TRBJ1-2	TGTGCCTGGGGGGGGGACAGGACGATCTATGGCTACACCTTC	CAWGGDRTIYGYTF
-	TRBV5-5	-	TRBJ1-1	TGTGCCAGCAGCTTGTCTGGGGCGCGGGGCACTGAAGCTTTCTTT	CASSLSGARGTEAFF
TRBD1	TRBV5-4	-	TRBJ2-7	TGTGCCAGCATCCCCCCAGGACAGGCCCCCACGTCAACCCTACACGAGCAGTACTTC	CASIPPGQAPTSTLHEQYF
TRBD1	TRBV7-3	-	TRBJ1-1	TGTGCCAGCAGCTTATCCGGACAGGGCCCCGGGGGAGCTGAAGCTTTCTTT	CASSLSGQGPGGAEAFF
-	TRBV4-2	-	TRBJ1-1	TGTGCCAGCAGCCAAGAGTACTTTTCGGGACATAACACTGAAGCTTTCTTT	CASSQEYFSGHNTEAFF
TRBD2	TRBV7-3	-	TRBJ2-7	TGTGCCAGCAGCTTAGAGGGGACTAGCGGCTCCTACGGGCAGTACTTC	CASSLEGTSGSYGQYF
TRBD2	TRBV7-9	-	TRBJ2-3	TGTGCCAGCAGCTCGGGACTAGCGGGAAACTGGCCGGATACGCAGTATTTT	CASSSGLAGNWPDTQYF
TRBD2	TRBV30	-	TRBJ2-2	TGTGCCTGGACCGTTAGCGGGAAGATGGGCGGGGAGCTGTTTTTT	CAWTVSGKMGGELFF
-	TRBV28	-	TRBJ2-7	TGTGCCAGCAGTACGAGACAGACATCCTCCTACGAGCAGTACTTC	CASSTRQTSSYEQYF
TRBD2	TRBV7-8	-	TRBJ2-5	TGTGCCAGCAGCCACAGACTAGCGGGATCGTTGGGGACCCAGTACTTC	CASSHRLAGSLGTQYF
-	TRBV7-9	-	TRBJ2-1	TGTGCCAGCAGCTTAAGCGCCTCGACCTCGTATGGACAGTTCTTC	CASSLSASTSYGQFF
TRBD1	TRBV2	-	TRBJ2-2	TGTGCCATCCCAAGACAGGGTGGAACCGGGGAGCTGTTTTTT	CAIPRQGGTGELFF
TRBD1	TRBV6-2/TRBV6-3	-	TRBJ2-7	TGTGCCAGCAGTTCCCGGACAGGGTCCGACGAGCAGTACTTC	CASSSRTGSDEQYF
-	TRBV19	-	TRBJ2-2	TGTGCCAGTAGTATAACCCAGGGCCCCTCCGGGGAGCTGTTTTTT	CASSITQGPSGELFF
-	TRBV2	once	TRBJ2-2	TGTGCCAGTCGCGGACAGACGAACACCGGGGAGCTGTTTTTT	CASRGQTNTGELFF
-	TRBV6-5	-	TRBJ2-7	TGTGCCAGCAGTTACATCCCACCTAACCTCGGGGACGAGCAGTACTTC	CASSYIPPNLGDEQYF
-	TRBV3-1/TRBV3-2	-	TRBJ1-4	TGTGCCAGCAGCCAAGACGAGGGCGGGGATGAAAAACTGTTTTTT	CASSQDEGGDEKLFF
TRBD2	TRBV16	-	TRBJ2-1	TGTGCCAGCAGCCTTACGGGACTAGCGGGGGCCAATGAGCAGTTCTTC	CASSLTGLAGANEQFF
TRBD1	TRBV6-5	-	TRBJ1-5	TGTGCCAGCAGCCAGGGACAGGGACAGCCCCAGCATTTT	CASSQGQGQPQHF
TRBD1	TRBV19	-	TRBJ2-7	TGTGCCATTTACCGGGACAGCTCCTACGAGCAGTACTTC	CAIYRDSSYEQYF
-	TRBV28	-	TRBJ1-5	TGTGCCAGCATATCGGGGGTCGTCCAGCCCCAGCATTTT	CASISGVVQPQHF
-	TRBV3-1/TRBV3-2	-	TRBJ2-7	TGTGCCAGCAGCCAAGTAGGGACTTTTCCAAACTTC	CASSQVGTFPNF